The rows below give T cell receptor beta chains drawn from one sample of a study of Graves' ophthalmopathy and Graves' hyperthyroidism. One entry per CDR3 protein, called by TCRdb with MiXCR from the multiplex PCR reads. The sample has around 40,000 distinct CDR3 sequences, roughly half seen once. The specimen sequenced was peripheral blood. All receptors derive from an adult man with Graves' ophthalmopathy. The CDR3 runs from the conserved cysteine through the conserved F or W. The D gene is left open where the match is weak. Where a row states a size, it is once, few, many or the class of an expanded clone; other rows omit it.

clone_size	j_call	d_call	v_call	cdr3_nt	cdr3_aa
NA	TRBJ2-5	TRBD2	TRBV20-1	TGCAGTGGGGGTGCGGCTAGCGGGATTCAAGAGACCCAGTACTTC	CSGGAASGIQETQYF
NA	TRBJ2-6	NA	TRBV29-1	TGCAGCGTTCCGAGCGGATCTGGGGCCAACGTCCTGACTTTC	CSVPSGSGANVLTF
many	TRBJ1-2	NA	TRBV5-1	TGCGCCAGCAGCTTGGGGTTCGAGGCGGGAACTAACTATGGCTACACCTTC	CASSLGFEAGTNYGYTF
NA	TRBJ2-1	TRBD2	TRBV10-1	TGCGCCAGCAGTGAGGGTAGCGGGAGGGGAGGCAATGAGCAGTTCTTC	CASSEGSGRGGNEQFF
many	TRBJ2-1	TRBD1	TRBV5-1	TGCGCCAGCAGCTTGGGGACAGGGGGTTTGAATGAGCAGTTCTTC	CASSLGTGGLNEQFF
NA	TRBJ1-1	NA	TRBV5-6	TGTGCCAGCAGCCACTTTACGGGGGCGAAGGACACTGAAGCTTTCTTT	CASSHFTGAKDTEAFF
once	TRBJ2-3	TRBD2	TRBV5-1	TGCGCCAGCACCACTGGGAGGGTAGATACGCAGTATTTT	CASTTGRVDTQYF
NA	TRBJ1-1	TRBD1	TRBV20-1	TGCAGTGCGGACAGGCTCATGAACACTGAAGCTTTCTTT	CSADRLMNTEAFF
NA	TRBJ2-7	TRBD2	TRBV5-4	TGTGCCAGCACCCCGGGGGGGCTAGCGGGAGACTTCGAGCAGTACTTC	CASTPGGLAGDFEQYF
NA	TRBJ2-2	TRBD1	TRBV7-3	TGTGTCAGCAGCTTAATGACAGGGCCCGGGGAGCTGTTTTTT	CVSSLMTGPGELFF
many	TRBJ2-1	NA	TRBV19	TGTGCCAGTAGACCATACCTTACGGCCCTTCACAATGAGCAGTTCTTC	CASRPYLTALHNEQFF
many	TRBJ1-3	NA	TRBV6-1	TGTGCCAGCAGGGCCTGGGTGAACACCATATATTTT	CASRAWVNTIYF
few	TRBJ1-4	TRBD1	TRBV7-2	TGTGCCAGCAGGGATACAGGGGGTAATGAAAAACTGTTTTTT	CASRDTGGNEKLFF
many	TRBJ2-5	NA	TRBV11-2	TGTGCCAGCAGCTTATTTAACGGCCAAGAGACCCAGTACTTC	CASSLFNGQETQYF
NA	TRBJ2-1	TRBD2	TRBV11-2	TGTGCCAGCAGGGTAGGGCGGGGGGGTTCCTACAATGAGCAGTTCTTC	CASRVGRGGSYNEQFF
few	TRBJ2-2	TRBD2	TRBV30	TGTGCCTGGGGGAGGGGAGCCGGGGAGCTGTTTTTT	CAWGRGAGELFF
NA	TRBJ2-3	TRBD2	TRBV7-2	TGTGCCAGCAGCTCGGGACTAGCGGGGAGAGATACGCAGTATTTT	CASSSGLAGRDTQYF
medium-sized	TRBJ2-7	NA	TRBV7-8	TGTGCCAGCAGCCACTCACAGGGCCTCAACGAGCAGTACTTC	CASSHSQGLNEQYF
many	TRBJ2-2	NA	TRBV10-1	TGCGCCAGCAGTGACCGTCCCGGGGAGCTGTTTTTT	CASSDRPGELFF
NA	TRBJ2-5	NA	TRBV7-9	TGTGCCAGCAGCAGTGAGCTCCAAGAGACCCAGTACTTC	CASSSELQETQYF
medium-sized	TRBJ1-6	TRBD1	TRBV10-2	TGCGCCAGCACCACCGGGACAGAAACTTCACCCCTCCACTTT	CASTTGTETSPLHF
NA	TRBJ2-5	NA	TRBV11-1	TGTGCCAGCAGCCAGGGGAGCGGTAGCAATCAGCCCCAGTACTTC	CASSQGSGSNQPQYF
NA	TRBJ2-7	NA	TRBV10-3	TGTTCAACGGGGGGCGACGGCGCCGAGCAGTACTTC	CSTGGDGAEQYF
many	TRBJ2-6	NA	TRBV5-1	TGCGCCAGCAGCTCAATGTCGGCCGGGGGTGGGGCCAACGTCCTGACTTTC	CASSSMSAGGGANVLTF
NA	TRBJ2-1	TRBD1	TRBV7-7	TGTGCTAGCAGCCCCGGGACAGGGCATTACAATGAGCAGTTCTTC	CASSPGTGHYNEQFF
NA	TRBJ1-6	TRBD1	TRBV6-5	TGTGCCAGCAGTTCGTACCGGGACAGGACGAATACACCCCTCCACTTT	CASSSYRDRTNTPLHF
many	TRBJ1-5	NA	TRBV12-3/TRBV12-4	TGTGCCAGCAGTCCCGGGTTATATAGCAATCAGCCCCAGCATTTT	CASSPGLYSNQPQHF
many	TRBJ2-2	NA	TRBV4-1	TGCGCCAGCAGGGAGAGACAGAACACCGGGGAGCTGTTTTTT	CASRERQNTGELFF
many	TRBJ2-2	NA	TRBV6-5	TGTGCCAGCAGTTACTTGCCGGGACAGAACACCGGGGAGCTGTTTTTT	CASSYLPGQNTGELFF
NA	TRBJ2-2	NA	TRBV5-1	TGCGCCAGCAGCTTGGGAACCTTGAACACCGGGGAGCTGTTTTTT	CASSLGTLNTGELFF
medium-sized	TRBJ1-6	NA	TRBV7-2	TGTGCCAGCAGCCAGTCGAGGGGGGGGCAGAATTCACCCCTCCACTTT	CASSQSRGGQNSPLHF
NA	TRBJ2-1	NA	TRBV7-3	TGTGCCAGCAGCGCGTCTAGCGACTTAGGTAATGAGCAGTTCTTC	CASSASSDLGNEQFF
NA	TRBJ2-7	TRBD1	TRBV6-1	TGTGCCAGCAGTGAAGCCGAGACAGGGGGCACCTACGAGCAGTACTTC	CASSEAETGGTYEQYF
many	TRBJ2-3	NA	TRBV20-1	TGCAGTGCTAGAGATCCCCTAACCCGCACAGATACGCAGTATTTT	CSARDPLTRTDTQYF
NA	TRBJ2-5	NA	TRBV7-2	TGTGCTAGAGCGGTCCTCGGGCCCCAAGAGACCCAGTACTTC	CARAVLGPQETQYF
NA	TRBJ2-1	TRBD2	TRBV20-1	TGCAGTGCTAGAGAACTGAACGGGAGGCCTTACAATGAGCAGTTCTTC	CSARELNGRPYNEQFF
NA	TRBJ2-1	NA	TRBV9	TGTGCCAGCAGCGACGGGGGAATCTCCTACAATGAGCAGTTCTTC	CASSDGGISYNEQFF
NA	TRBJ1-5	TRBD1	TRBV4-1	TGTGCCAGCAGCTGGGACAGGACTAGGCTCCAGCATTTT	CASSWDRTRLQHF
few	TRBJ2-6	NA	TRBV5-4	TGTGCCAGCAGTCGACCAGGGGTGAACACTGAAGCTTTC	CASSRPGVNTEAF
NA	TRBJ2-1	NA	TRBV7-3	TGTGCCAGCAGCCCCTCGCCGGGCAATGAGCAGTTCTTC	CASSPSPGNEQFF
NA	TRBJ2-5	TRBD1	TRBV6-5	TGTGCCAGCAGTTTAAGGGACAGGGGGACCCAGTACTTC	CASSLRDRGTQYF
many	TRBJ2-1	TRBD2	TRBV20-1	TGCAGTGGGCTAGCGGGAACTTTTTTTAGCGATGAGCAGTTCTTC	CSGLAGTFFSDEQFF
many	TRBJ2-2	TRBD1	TRBV4-3	TGCGCCAGCAGCCAGGTCAGGGGGCGCGCCGGGGAGCTGTTTTTT	CASSQVRGRAGELFF
NA	TRBJ1-6	NA	TRBV19	TGTGCCAGTAGTATAACTCCCTTC	CASSITPF
many	TRBJ2-1	TRBD2	TRBV7-2	TGTGCCAGCAGCAAGAGCTCCGGGACTAGCGGGGGCCGGGAGCAGTTCTTC	CASSKSSGTSGGREQFF
NA	TRBJ2-1	NA	TRBV5-1	TGCGCCAGCAGCCCTCGGAGGAGCTCCTACAATGAGCAGTTCTTC	CASSPRRSSYNEQFF
NA	TRBJ2-5	TRBD2	TRBV20-1	TGCAGTGCTAGAGTTCGGGCCTCGGCGGGAGGGGAGGATGCAGATGCGCAGTACTTC	CSARVRASAGGEDADAQYF
NA	TRBJ2-1	TRBD2	TRBV7-6	TGTGCCAGCAGTCCAAGCGTTCGGGGGGGATACAATGAGCAGTTCTTC	CASSPSVRGGYNEQFF
many	TRBJ2-2	TRBD1	TRBV29-1	TGCAGCGCACGGGACAGGCAGAACACCGGGGAGCTGTTTTTT	CSARDRQNTGELFF
NA	TRBJ2-7	NA	TRBV7-3	TGTGCCAGCAGCTTATCCTCAACCAACGAGCAGTACTTC	CASSLSSTNEQYF
NA	TRBJ1-2	TRBD1	TRBV19	TGTGCCAGTAGTATGGACAGGACGGATGGCTACACCTTC	CASSMDRTDGYTF
many	TRBJ2-7	NA	TRBV6-1	TGTGCCAGCAGTGTAGGCCCGGTTGGGGAGCAGTACTTC	CASSVGPVGEQYF
many	TRBJ2-7	NA	TRBV6-1	TGTGCCAGCAGTGTAAGGTCCCGCATATCCTACGAGCAGTACTTC	CASSVRSRISYEQYF
many	TRBJ1-5	NA	TRBV4-2	TGTGCCAGCAGCCCGCGGGCCGGGAGTGTCCCCCAGCATTTT	CASSPRAGSVPQHF
few	TRBJ2-3	TRBD2	TRBV6-1	TGTGCCAGCAGTGAGACTAGCGGGGGCCCCAATACCTACACAGATACGCAGTATTTT	CASSETSGGPNTYTDTQYF
medium-sized	TRBJ2-1	NA	TRBV7-9	TGTGCCAGCAGCTTAGGCAGGGTCACCTACAATGAGCAGTTCTTC	CASSLGRVTYNEQFF
medium-sized	TRBJ1-6	NA	TRBV7-2	TGTGCCAGCAGGCGGCAGGTCACCTATAATTCACCCCTCCACTTT	CASRRQVTYNSPLHF
NA	TRBJ2-7	NA	TRBV2	TGTGCCAGCAGTGAACAGGGCATGAACGAGCAGTACTTC	CASSEQGMNEQYF